This T cell receptor (beta chain) came from a study of cytotoxic CD8 clonotypes in ibrutinib-treated CLL. The table came from immunoSEQ multiplex PCR; TCRdb's copy has only in-frame clones and leaves some out. The repertoire has about 310,000 clones, more than 65% of them found once; the top ten carry 6.5% to 8%. Germline trimming cut 1 base from V and 5 bases from J; bases unmatched to any gene: 2. This CDR3 is 15 amino acids long. The germline CDR1 and CDR2 sequences are SGHTA and FQGNSA. The chain combines TRBV7-2 with TRBJ2-1; 10 nucleotides align to TRBD2. The sequence was obtained from a human donor with chronic lymphocytic leukemia. This sample comprised PBMCs, obtained before ibrutinib treatment. CDR3 nucleotide sequence: TGTGCCAGCAGCTTAGGAGGACTAGCGGACAATGAGCAGTTCTTC. This sequence encodes CASSLGGLADNEQFF.